This note documents a single T cell receptor (beta chain) sequence. Profiled with immunoSEQ multiplex PCR; TCRdb holds only in-frame clones, not every one. Altogether a few hundred thousand clones are present, around 83% being singletons, with the ten largest covering approximately 4.7%. Cohorts were based on clinical histories the participants reported. The data were taken from a study of blood T cell repertoires in COVID-19. On the study more broadly: Sources were T cells, B-cell-depleted T cells, or PBMCs; the material itself was cDNA or gDNA.

In germline, CDR1 is GTSNPN, CDR2 SVGIG (reference sequence). The V end lost 6 bases, the J end lost 5 bases, and 13 bases lay between the germline ends. This CDR3 has 12 amino acids. This TCR derives from a woman between 50 and 59 years old who had recovered from COVID-19. The sequencing input was PBMCs or T cells enriched from blood (not recorded which). The rearrangement uses TRBV30 and TRBJ1-1, with D possibly matching TRBD1 (5 bases). CDR3 DNA sequence: TGTGCCTGTACCCGGGGGGGGACTGAAGCTTTCTTT. Translation: CACTRGGTEAFF.